This T cell receptor beta chain was documented in a study of T cells after yellow fever vaccination. Across the whole study: In the case of low-cell-number fractions, SMART-Seq v4 Ultra Low Input was used for preparation. Points from the study as a whole: Of the clonotypes, a small share occurred in both CD4 and CD8 compartments.

TCRdb reprocessed the 5' RACE reads with MiXCR, giving one entry per CDR3 protein. The data contain 150,000 to 200,000 distinct CDR3 sequences, approximately 11% of them singletons. Deletions cut 1 base from V and 8 bases from J, with 18 bases between. The CDR3 sequence is 16 residues long. Per germline, CDR1 SEHNR and CDR2 FQNEAQ (reference sequence). Comments on this clonotype: Antigen unknown.

The receptor was isolated from a man younger than 35 who received the YFV17D yellow fever vaccine. Sequenced material: CD8+ T cells sorted from PBMCs, taken 15 days after the yellow fever booster vaccination. V is TRBV7-9 and J is TRBJ2-1; D might be TRBD2 (7 bases). The CDR3, as DNA: TGTGCCAGCAGCTTAGTCGGGCGGGGGCTCATCTATGAGCAGTTCTTC. It encodes CASSLVGRGLIYEQFF.